This entry lists 5 T cell receptor beta chains sequenced from one sample in a study of sequential checkpoint blockade in melanoma. Regarding treatment: randomized to nivolumab then ipilimumab (arm A) or the reverse (arm B). TCRdb's copy holds only in-frame clones and misses some; the assay was immunoSEQ multiplex PCR. The data show about 19,000 clones, 65% to 85% seen once. The sample in question was tumor tissue (inferred from file names), obtained from a patient given nivolumab and ipilimumab in sequence. The receptors derive from a human donor with melanoma.

This clone has just a few counts. The chain has TRBV5-4 and TRBJ2-7; 7 bases align to TRBD1. Germline CDR1 and CDR2: SGHNT and YYREEE (reference sequence). V trimming: 5 bases; J trimming: 2 bases; junction bases outside the gene matches: 4. The CDR3 length is 13 residues. The CDR3 sequence: CASRGQQTYEQYF. For the CDR3, the DNA is TGTGCCAGCAGGGGACAGCAGACCTACGAGCAGTACTTC.

CDR3 amino acids: CASSAGQYNPETQYF. The CDR3 nucleotides read TGCGCCAGCAGCGCTGGACAGTATAATCCGGAGACCCAGTACTTC. The V call is TRBV5-1, the J call TRBJ2-5; the D gene is possibly TRBD1 (6 bases). Germline lookup yields CDR1 SGHRS and CDR2 YFSETQ. This CDR3 is built from 15 residues. V lost 4 bases, J lost 5 bases, and 18 bases lay in between.

In this sample, this clone turned up once. The V call is TRBV6-8, the J call TRBJ2-2; unclear D gene. Trimming pared 6 bases from V and 5 bases from J, leaving 16 bases between. Germline assignment: CDR1 MNHGY and CDR2 SAAAGT. The CDR3 has 15 residues. CDR3 amino acids: CASRLTTKTTGELFF. As DNA, the CDR3 is TGTGCCAGCAGGCTAACTACGAAGACGACCGGGGAGCTGTTTTTT.

The CDR3 sequence is CASSPRDRREQYF. CDR3 bases: TGTGCCAGCAGTCCCCGGGACAGGAGGGAGCAGTACTTC. The rearrangement joins TRBV28 to TRBJ2-7, with TRBD1 matching 8 bases. Germline-derived CDR1 and CDR2 are MDHEN and SYDVKM. This CDR3 spans 13 amino acids. Trimming removed 5 bases from V and 7 bases from J; junction bases left unmatched: 7. Drawing the rest from reference TRBV28 and TRBJ2-7, the complete variable domain is DVKVTQSSRYLVKRTGEKVFLECVQDMDHENMFWYRQDPGLGLRLIYFSYDVKMKEKGDIPEGYSVSREKKERFSLILESASTNQTSMYLCASSPRDRREQYFGPGTRLTVT.

This clone was seen only once. The chain is built from TRBV10-1 and TRBJ1-5; a possible D gene is TRBD1 (6 bases). CDR1 and CDR2 from the germline V gene are WNHNN and SYGVQD (reference sequence). The V gene lost 4 bases and the J gene lost 9 bases, with 13 bases spanning the gap. The CDR3 totals 13 residues. DNA for the CDR3: TGCGCCAGCAGTGTATCACAGGGTGGGCCCCAGCATTTT. It translates to CASSVSQGGPQHF.